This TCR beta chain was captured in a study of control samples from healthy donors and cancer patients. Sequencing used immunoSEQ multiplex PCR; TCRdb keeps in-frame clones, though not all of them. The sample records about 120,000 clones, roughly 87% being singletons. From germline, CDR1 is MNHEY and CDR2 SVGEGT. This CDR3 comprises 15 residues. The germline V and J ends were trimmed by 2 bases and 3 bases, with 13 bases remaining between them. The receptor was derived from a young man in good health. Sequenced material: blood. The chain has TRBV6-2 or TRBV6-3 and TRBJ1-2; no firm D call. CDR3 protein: CASSYPETADYGYTF. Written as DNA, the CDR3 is TGTGCCAGCAGTTACCCAGAGACTGCGGACTATGGCTACACCTTC.